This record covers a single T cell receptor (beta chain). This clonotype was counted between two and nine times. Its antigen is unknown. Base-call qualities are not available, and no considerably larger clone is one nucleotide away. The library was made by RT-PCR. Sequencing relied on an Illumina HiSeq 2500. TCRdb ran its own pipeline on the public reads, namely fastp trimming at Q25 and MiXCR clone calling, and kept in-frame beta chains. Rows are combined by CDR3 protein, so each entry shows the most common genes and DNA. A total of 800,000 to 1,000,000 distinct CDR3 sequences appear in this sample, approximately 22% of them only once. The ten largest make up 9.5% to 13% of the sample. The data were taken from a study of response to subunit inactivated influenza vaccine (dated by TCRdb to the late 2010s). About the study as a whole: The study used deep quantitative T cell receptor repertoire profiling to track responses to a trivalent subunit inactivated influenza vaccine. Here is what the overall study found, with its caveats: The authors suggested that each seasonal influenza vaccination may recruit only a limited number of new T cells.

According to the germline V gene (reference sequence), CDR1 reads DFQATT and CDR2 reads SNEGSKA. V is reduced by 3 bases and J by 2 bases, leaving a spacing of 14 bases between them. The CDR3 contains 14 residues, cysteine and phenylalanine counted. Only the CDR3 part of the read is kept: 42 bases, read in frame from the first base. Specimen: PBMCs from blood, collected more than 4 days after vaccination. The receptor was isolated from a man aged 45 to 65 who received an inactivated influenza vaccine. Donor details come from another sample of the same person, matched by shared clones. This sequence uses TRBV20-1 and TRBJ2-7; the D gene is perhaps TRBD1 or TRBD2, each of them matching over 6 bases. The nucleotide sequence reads TGCAGTGCTAGCAACTTGGGGGGCGCCTACGAGCAGTACTTC. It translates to CSASNLGGAYEQYF.